The 7 T cell receptor beta chains in this list originate from one sample, sequenced in a study of T cells of healthy individuals. MiXCR, run by TCRdb on the 5' RACE reads, gives a single entry per CDR3 protein. The table records 60,000 to 75,000 distinct CDR3 sequences, about a sixth of them present only once. These receptors were taken from a human donor in good health.

This clonotype came up many times. J is TRBJ1-5 and V is TRBV20-1, with D possibly being TRBD1 (6 bases). This CDR3 contains 15 residues. Trimming removed 1 base from V and 7 bases from J, with 17 bases in between. Germline values: CDR1 DFQATT, CDR2 SNEGSKA (reference sequence). The CDR3 loop is CSARVGGTTPQPQHF. Here the CDR3 DNA reads TGCAGTGCTAGAGTAGGCGGGACAACCCCCCAGCCCCAGCATTTT.

The chain has TRBV7-9 and TRBJ1-1; 8 bases align to TRBD1. The ends lost 1 base at V and 6 bases at J; junction bases unmatched: 7. CDR3 length: 15 residues. The germline V gene encodes CDR1 SEHNR and CDR2 FQNEAQ (reference sequence). The CDR3 nucleotides are TGTGCCAGCAGCTTAGTGCGGTCACAGGGGGCTGAAGCTTTCTTT. It codes for CASSLVRSQGAEAFF.

J is TRBJ1-1 and V is TRBV20-1, with D possibly matching TRBD1 (5 bases). The CDR3 contains 14 residues. Trimming took off 3 bases at V and 1 base at J, with 12 bases between the two ends. Germline CDR1 DFQATT, CDR2 SNEGSKA (reference sequence). CDR3 sequence reads: CSASKGSSNTEAFF. DNA of the CDR3: TGCAGTGCTAGCAAGGGGTCCTCGAACACTGAAGCTTTCTTT.

The table lists this clonotype with a few counts. This chain uses TRBV20-1 with TRBJ2-1, with D perhaps being TRBD1 or TRBD2 (6 bases each). V gave up 6 bases and J gave up 5 bases, with 11 bases separating them. The CDR3 loop spans 12 amino acids. The germline V gene has CDR1 DFQATT and CDR2 SNEGSKA (reference sequence). The CDR3, as DNA: TGCAGTGCGGGGAGGACAGACAATGAGCAGTTCTTC. This gives the protein CSAGRTDNEQFF.

This clonotype occurred many times. V and J are TRBV21-1 and TRBJ2-7. TRBV21-1 is reported as a pseudogene. This CDR3 comprises 10 residues. The CDR3 here is CASSKYEQYF. The DNA of the CDR3 is TGTGCCAGCAGCAAATACGAGCAGTACTTC.

CDR3 DNA sequence: TGTGCCTGCGGCGCCAAAACCTTAATGGAAGCTTTCTTT. Its protein is CACGAKTLMEAFF. This chain uses TRBV6-1 with TRBJ1-1; D not resolved. Germline V gene data show CDR1 as MNHNS and CDR2 as SASEGT. Trimming stripped 11 bases from V and 8 bases from J, with 21 bases between. The length of the CDR3 is 13 residues.

V and J are TRBV6-5 and TRBJ2-5; D is uncertain. With 8 bases removed from V and 0 bases from J, the gap between germline ends came to 10 bases. This CDR3 region has 13 residues. Germline assignment: CDR1 MNHEY and CDR2 SVGAGI. The CDR3 region is CASQGGYQETQYF. CDR3 DNA sequence: TGTGCCAGCCAAGGCGGTTACCAAGAGACCCAGTACTTC.